Below are 26 T cell receptor beta chains sequenced from a single sample in a study of molecular identifiers for immune sequencing clone quantification. TCRdb reprocessed the PCR reads via MiXCR and lists one record per CDR3 protein. The repertoire holds around 470,000 distinct CDR3 sequences, with around 21% as singletons. The sample was naive CD8+ T cells from blood, with Jurkat cell RNA spiked in. As to subset: FACS-sorted CD8+CD4-CCR7+CD45RA+ naive T cells. The receptors originated from a human donor in good health. Some libraries in this study had Jurkat cell RNA spiked in.

V gene TRBV25-1 combines with J gene TRBJ1-1; D not resolved. Germline lookup yields CDR1 MGHDK and CDR2 SYGVNS. V lost 3 bases and J 7 bases, leaving 15 bases between the germline ends. The CDR3 is 14 residues long. The CDR3 reads CASSDAGRKDEAFF. DNA of the CDR3: TGTGCCAGCAGTGACGCTGGGAGGAAGGATGAAGCTTTCTTT.

There are many counts of this clonotype. The chain couples TRBV7-6 to TRBJ2-1, with D uncertain. Trimming shortened V by 7 bases and J by 3 bases, and 19 bases separated the two germline ends. In germline, CDR1 is SGHVS, CDR2 FNYEAQ. The CDR3 totals 16 residues. CDR3: CASTPLGQDLYNEQFF. The DNA of the CDR3 is TGTGCCAGCACCCCACTCGGGCAGGACCTCTACAATGAGCAGTTCTTC.

As concerns this clonotype: At one boundary the junction diverges from the germline segment, which might be a read error. V and J are TRBV12-3 or TRBV12-4 and TRBJ2-2; maybe TRBD2 (5 bases). CDR3 length: 15 amino acids. CDR3 in amino acids: CASSPLQGFTGELSF. The CDR3 nucleotides read TGTGCCAGCAGTCCTCTACAAGGTTTCACCGGGGAGCTGTCTTTT.

This clonotype appeared a few times. The chain carries TRBV5-1 and TRBJ1-1; the match to TRBD1 covers 9 bases. The junction had 9 bases not matched to a gene; V was cut back by 5 bases and J by 4 bases. The germline V gene has CDR1 SGHRS and CDR2 YFSETQ. CDR3 size: 15 residues. The CDR3 loop is CASSFIGQGSTEAFF. DNA of the CDR3: TGCGCCAGCAGTTTCATCGGACAGGGGAGCACTGAAGCTTTCTTT.

This clonotype was seen a single time. A much larger clone differs from this one at a single base, so this may be a read error. The chain links TRBV6-6 to TRBJ2-1; 12 bases fit TRBD2. The V gene's germline CDR1 is MNHNY and CDR2 SVGAGI (reference sequence). The CDR3 totals 22 residues. DNA for the CDR3: TGTGTCAGCAGTTACAACACCTGGGCTAGCGGGGGGGCCGCCGTAGCCTACAATGAGCAGTTCTTC. It translates to CVSSYNTWASGGAAVAYNEQFF.

This clonotype was observed a handful of times. For the CDR3, the DNA is TGCAGTGCTAGGGGAGGTGGGAGCTCCTACGAGCAGTACTTC. The encoded protein is CSARGGGSSYEQYF. The chain links TRBV20-1 to TRBJ2-7; TRBD2 is a possible D gene (6 bases). The CDR3 totals 14 residues. The germline V gene encodes CDR1 DFQATT and CDR2 SNEGSKA (reference sequence). With 3 bases removed from V and 0 bases from J, the gap between germline ends came to 12 bases.

With regard to this clonotype: This sequence may be a read error, since a much larger clone differs from it by one base. This rearrangement joins TRBV7-8 to TRBJ1-1; D call uncertain. This CDR3 is 15 amino acids long. Germline-derived CDR1 and CDR2 are SGHVS and FQNEAQ. The chain's CDR3 is CASSSAGRTNTVAFF. In DNA form, the CDR3 reads TGTGCCAGCAGCTCTGCCGGACGGACGAACACTGTAGCTTTCTTT.

In its sample, this clonotype was seen many times. The rearrangement joins TRBV7-2 to TRBJ1-1; D is unclear. This CDR3 region has 13 residues. Germline lookup yields CDR1 SGHTA and CDR2 FQGNSA. V was cut by 5 bases and J by 7 bases, with 14 bases left in between. DNA for the CDR3: TGTGCCAGCAGCCTTACGACAAGTCTTGAAGCTTTCTTT. Translated, it gives CASSLTTSLEAFF. Full variable domain (outside the CDR3, taken from reference TRBV7-2 and TRBJ1-1): GAGVSQSPSNKVTEKGKDVELRCDPISGHTALYWYRQSLGQGLEFLIYFQGNSAPDKSGLPSDRFSAERTGGSVSTLTIQRTQQEDSAVYLCASSLTTSLEAFFGQGTRLTVV.

The genes are TRBV27 and TRBJ2-7; 8 nucleotides align to TRBD1. V was pared by 8 bases and J by 2 bases, with 8 bases of the junction left unmatched. The CDR3 has 14 residues. The germline V gene encodes CDR1 MNHEY and CDR2 SMNVEV (reference sequence). For the CDR3, the DNA is TGTGCCAGCCGTACTTGGGACAGGACCTACGAGCAGTACTTC. Protein: CASRTWDRTYEQYF.

The V gene is TRBV7-9, the J gene TRBJ1-4; D gene unclear. Trimming cost V 5 bases and J 6 bases, with 10 bases left between them. From germline, CDR1 is SEHNR and CDR2 FQNEAQ (reference sequence). This CDR3 comprises 13 residues. The CDR3 DNA follows: TGTGCCAGCAGCCCCGGGAGGGATGAAAAACTGTTTTTT. Translating gives CASSPGRDEKLFF.

For this clonotype: This may be a read error, as it is one base from a much larger clone. The chain combines TRBV13 with TRBJ2-3; 14 nucleotides match TRBD2. The V segment lost 3 bases and the J segment 14 bases; nucleotides outside the gene matches: 7. CDR1 is PRHDT, CDR2 FYEKMQ, per germline (reference sequence). The length of the CDR3 is 14 residues. The CDR3 DNA sequence: TGTGCCAGCAGCTTCGGACTAGCGGGGGGTGTGCGGTATTTT. Amino acid sequence: CASSFGLAGGVRYF. The whole variable domain, filled in from reference TRBV13 and TRBJ2-3, reads AAGVIQSPRHLIKEKRETATLKCYPIPRHDTVYWYQQGPGQDPQFLISFYEKMQSDKGSIPDRFSAQQFSDYHSELNMSSLELGDSALYFCASSFGLAGGVRYFGPGTRLTVL.

There are many counts of this clonotype. The genes are TRBV3-1 and TRBJ2-6, with 8 bases that match TRBD1. The CDR3 consists of 18 residues. Germline-derived CDR1 and CDR2 are LGHDT and YNNKEL (reference sequence). J was trimmed by 0 bases and V by 1 base; bases with no gene match: 5. DNA of the CDR3: TGTGCCAGCAGCCAAGGGACAGGGATAACCTCTGGGGCCAACGTCCTGACTTTC. Its protein is CASSQGTGITSGANVLTF.

In this sample, this clonotype turned up a few times. This chain uses TRBV20-1 with TRBJ2-7; D is perhaps TRBD1 or TRBD2 (5 bases each). The CDR3 length is 14 residues. V lost 6 bases, J lost 1 base, and 16 bases lay in between. Germline CDR1 is DFQATT and CDR2 is SNEGSKA (reference sequence). CDR3 sequence reads: CSAANSRESYEQYF. The CDR3 DNA sequence: TGCAGTGCCGCGAACAGCAGGGAGTCCTACGAGCAGTACTTC.

This clonotype was recorded at least ten times. V usage is TRBV27 and J usage is TRBJ2-3; no reliable D call. Trimming pared 2 bases from V and 2 bases from J, leaving 8 bases between. CDR3 length: 14 residues. The germline gives CDR1 MNHEY, CDR2 SMNVEV (reference sequence). CDR3 region: CASSLKGNTDTQYF. The CDR3 coding sequence is TGTGCCAGCAGTTTAAAAGGGAACACAGATACGCAGTATTTT.

The J gene is TRBJ2-7, the V gene TRBV29-1, with 9 bases that match TRBD1. The V segment lost 6 bases and the J segment 4 bases; nucleotides outside the gene matches: 10. The CDR3 has 14 residues. Looked up from germline, CDR1 is SQVTM and CDR2 is ANQGSEA. The CDR3 sequence is CSVGGTGGGYEQYF. The CDR3 nucleotides read TGCAGCGTCGGAGGAACAGGGGGCGGTTACGAGCAGTACTTC.

At least ten counts were recorded for this clonotype. V is TRBV20-1 and J is TRBJ1-5, with D perhaps matching TRBD1 (5 bases). CDR3 length equals 15 residues. V lost 3 bases to trimming and J lost 0 bases, with 12 bases between them. Germline V CDR1 and CDR2: DFQATT, SNEGSKA (reference sequence). The CDR3 sequence is CSASEQEDSNQPQHF. The CDR3 DNA follows: TGCAGTGCTAGTGAACAGGAGGATAGCAATCAGCCCCAGCATTTT.

The chain is built from TRBV28 and TRBJ2-2; perhaps TRBD2 as D (6 bases). This CDR3 has 13 residues. V lost 3 bases and J lost 6, with 8 bases in between. Germline loops: CDR1 MDHEN, CDR2 SYDVKM. The CDR3 bases are TGTGCCAGCAGTTTTGGGGACTCCGGGGAGCTGTTTTTT. It codes for CASSFGDSGELFF.

This clonotype was seen at least ten times. The J gene is TRBJ2-7, the V gene TRBV5-6; D gene unclear. This CDR3 region has 14 residues. Germline V gene sequence: CDR1 SGHDT, CDR2 YYEEEE. V lost 0 bases and J lost 0, with 7 bases in between. The CDR3 loop is CASSLERASYEQYF. The CDR3 DNA follows: TGTGCCAGCAGCTTGGAACGAGCCTCCTACGAGCAGTACTTC.

The V call is TRBV6-2 or TRBV6-3, the J call TRBJ2-7, with 9 bases fitting TRBD1. The CDR3 covers 14 residues. The germline V gene encodes CDR1 MNHEY and CDR2 SVGEGT. Unmatched junction bases numbered 7, after V lost 5 bases and J lost 5 bases. The CDR3 loop reads CASSHWDRAHEQYF. CDR3 nucleotides: TGTGCCAGCAGTCACTGGGACAGGGCTCACGAGCAGTACTTC.

This clonotype turned up a few times. CDR3 nucleotide sequence: TGTGCCAGCAAACCCGGGACTAGCTTGAAAGATACGCAGTATTTT. Its translation: CASKPGTSLKDTQYF. The rearrangement joins TRBV27 to TRBJ2-3; 9 positions agree with TRBD2. The V and J ends lost 7 bases and 5 bases, in that order; junction bases with no gene match: 10. In germline, CDR1 is MNHEY, CDR2 SMNVEV (reference sequence). This CDR3 contains 15 residues.

This clonotype was observed many times. This chain links TRBV4-3 with TRBJ2-3; the match to TRBD2 covers 8 bases. Germline loops: CDR1 LGHNA, CDR2 YSLEER. This CDR3 is built from 17 residues. The V and J ends lost 1 base and 5 bases, in that order; junction bases with no gene match: 11. The CDR3 loop is CASSQARFGRAKDTQYF. In DNA form, the CDR3 reads TGCGCCAGCAGCCAAGCTCGCTTCGGGAGGGCCAAAGATACGCAGTATTTT.

This clonotype has ten or more counts. The chain links TRBV6-5 to TRBJ1-1; D not certain. V lost 7 bases and J 6 bases, leaving 12 bases between the germline ends. This CDR3 is 12 amino acids long. Germline V CDR1 and CDR2: MNHEY, SVGAGI. In nucleotides, the CDR3 is TGTGCCAGCATTGGGCCGTTGTCTGAAGCTTTCTTT. Protein product: CASIGPLSEAFF.

Many counts were recorded for this clonotype. V and J are TRBV15 and TRBJ1-4, with a tentative D call TRBD1 (5 bases). The germline V gene has CDR1 LNHNV and CDR2 YYDKDF (reference sequence). The CDR3 length is 19 residues. The V gene lost 4 bases and the J gene lost 0 bases, with 21 bases spanning the gap. The CDR3 DNA reads as TGTGCCACCAGCAAAACACGGGCGACAGTGCGAACAACTAATGAAAAACTGTTTTTT. Translating gives CATSKTRATVRTTNEKLFF.

In this sample, this clonotype turned up many times. The chain uses TRBV7-8 and TRBJ2-3; the D is unclear. CDR3 length equals 15 residues. V was pared by 0 bases and J by 3 bases, with 10 bases between. CDR1 and CDR2 (germline): SGHVS, FQNEAQ. The CDR3 bases are TGTGCCAGCAGCTTAGCGCTAGTCTATACAGATACGCAGTATTTT. This codes for CASSLALVYTDTQYF.

This clonotype was counted many times. This chain uses TRBV6-1 with TRBJ2-7; D not resolved. The V end was cut by 3 bases, the J end by 2 bases, with 5 bases between. CDR3 length: 12 amino acids. The germline V gene has CDR1 MNHNS and CDR2 SASEGT. CDR3 bases: TGTGCCAGCAGTGACTATACCTACGAGCAGTACTTC. Translated: CASSDYTYEQYF.

This clonotype has a count of ten or more. This chain joins TRBV7-9 and TRBJ2-7; possible D gene TRBD2, 6 bases. Germline CDR1 SEHNR, CDR2 FQNEAQ (reference sequence). Between the trimmed V and J ends, which lost 1 base and 4 bases, there was a span of 11 bases. The CDR3 runs 14 residues. The CDR3 DNA sequence: TGTGCCAGCAGCTTAGTCCGGGCGGGGTACGAGCAGTACTTC. Translated: CASSLVRAGYEQYF.